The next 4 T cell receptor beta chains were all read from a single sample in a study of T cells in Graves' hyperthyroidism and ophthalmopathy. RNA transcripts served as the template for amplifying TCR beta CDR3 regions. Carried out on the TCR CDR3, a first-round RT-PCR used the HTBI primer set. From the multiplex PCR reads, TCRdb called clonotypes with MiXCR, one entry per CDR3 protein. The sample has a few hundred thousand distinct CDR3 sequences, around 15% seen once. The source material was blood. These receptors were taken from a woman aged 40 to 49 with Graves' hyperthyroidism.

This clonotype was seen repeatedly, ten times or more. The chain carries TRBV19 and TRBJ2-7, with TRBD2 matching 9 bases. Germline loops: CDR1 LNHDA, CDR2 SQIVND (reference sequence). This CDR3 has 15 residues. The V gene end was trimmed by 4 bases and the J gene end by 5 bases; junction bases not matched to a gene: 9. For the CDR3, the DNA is TGTGCCAGTAGTACCCGTAGCGGGAGTGTCGACGAGCAGTACTTC. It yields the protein CASSTRSGSVDEQYF.

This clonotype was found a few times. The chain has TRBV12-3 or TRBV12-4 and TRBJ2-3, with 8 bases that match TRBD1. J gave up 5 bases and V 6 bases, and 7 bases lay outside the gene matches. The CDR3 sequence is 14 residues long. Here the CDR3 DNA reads TGTGCCAGCAGATCGACAGGGGTGGGAGATACGCAGTATTTT. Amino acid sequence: CASRSTGVGDTQYF.

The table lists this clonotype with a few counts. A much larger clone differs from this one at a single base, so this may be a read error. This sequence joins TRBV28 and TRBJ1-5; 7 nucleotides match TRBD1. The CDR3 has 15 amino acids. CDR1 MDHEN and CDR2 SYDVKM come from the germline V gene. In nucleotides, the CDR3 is TGTGCCGGCAGTTTATGGGGGGGACAGAATCAGCCCCAGCATTTT. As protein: CAGSLWGGQNQPQHF.

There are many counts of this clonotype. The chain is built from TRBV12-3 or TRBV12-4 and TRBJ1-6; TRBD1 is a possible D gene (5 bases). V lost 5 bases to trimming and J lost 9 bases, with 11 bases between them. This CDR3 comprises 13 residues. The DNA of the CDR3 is TGTGCCAGCAGTATGGGGGGAGTTTCACCCCTCCACTTT. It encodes CASSMGGVSPLHF.